This T cell receptor (beta chain) was captured by sequencing in a study of CD8+ T cells in alopecia areata. cDNA prepared by RNA extraction and subsequent reverse transcription served as the template for sequencing. Profiled with immunoSEQ multiplex PCR; TCRdb holds only in-frame clones, not every one. The table shows around 100,000 clones, with approximately 51% occurring only once. V was clipped by 6 bases and J by 7 bases; unmatched bases: 9. This CDR3 is 13 amino acids long. Germline CDR1 is SNHLY and CDR2 is FYNNEI. This clone was counted between two and nine times. Treatment denoted: oral pan-JAK inhibitor, 5-10 mg twice daily.

Sequenced material: CD4+ T cells sorted from blood, taken at week 24, from a patient treated with tofacitinib. The TCR sequence derives from a human donor with alopecia areata. V usage is TRBV2 and J usage is TRBJ2-7; 7 nucleotides agree with TRBD2. CDR3 DNA: TGTGCCAGCAGCCCCAGGGTGGGAGGGGAGCAGTACTTC. Translation: CASSPRVGGEQYF.